The 25 T cell receptor beta chains below all came from one sample that was sequenced in a study of blood T cells in healthy people across ages. PCR was performed a second time for roughly 7 to 12 cycles using a sample-barcoded 5' primer and a J-beta primer mix. One entry per CDR3 protein results from TCRdb running MiXCR on the 5' RACE reads. This repertoire shows 1.5 million to 2 million distinct CDR3 sequences, roughly 30% found once; its top ten account for roughly 12%. Sequencing used blood. The receptors originated from a woman between 25 and 40 years old in good health.

The V call is TRBV20-1, the J call TRBJ1-5; D is possibly TRBD1 (6 bases). CDR1 and CDR2 (germline): DFQATT, SNEGSKA (reference sequence). V lost 0 bases and J 6 bases, leaving 12 bases between the germline ends. The CDR3 length is 14 residues. CDR3 bases: TGCAGTGCTAGAGATACAGGGACCGGTCAGCCCCAGCATTTT. Translated: CSARDTGTGQPQHF.

V and J are TRBV7-2 and TRBJ2-3; the D gene could be TRBD1 or TRBD2 (5 bases each). CDR1 SGHTA and CDR2 FQGNSA come from the germline V gene. The CDR3 has 15 amino acids. Deletions cut 3 bases from V and 5 bases from J, with 15 bases between. CDR3 bases: TGTGCCAGCAGCTTGAGGGACGGAAAGGGAGATACGCAGTATTTT. Translated, it gives CASSLRDGKGDTQYF.

The rearrangement links TRBV28 to TRBJ2-3, with 8 bases matching TRBD2. The length of the CDR3 is 17 residues. The germline gives CDR1 MDHEN, CDR2 SYDVKM. V shed 2 bases, J shed 0 bases, and the junction held 7 bases outside the gene matches. In nucleotides, the CDR3 is TGTGCCAGCAGTTTAAGGGGAGCGGGAGCGAGCACAGATACGCAGTATTTT. Translating gives CASSLRGAGASTDTQYF.

The chain combines TRBV4-1 with TRBJ2-7; 8 nucleotides agree with TRBD2. This CDR3 spans 16 amino acids. From germline, CDR1 is MGHRA and CDR2 YSYEKL. Trimming cost V 1 base and J 0 bases; bases outside gene matches: 5. Here the CDR3 reads CASSQGTSGTSYEQYF. CDR3 DNA: TGCGCCAGCAGCCAAGGCACTAGCGGAACCTCCTACGAGCAGTACTTC.

In the case of this clonotype: An end of the junction does not agree with germline; a read error may underlie this. The chain combines TRBV6-6 with TRBJ1-3; TRBD1 might be the D (5 bases). The CDR3 runs to 14 residues. Germline CDR1 and CDR2: MNHNY and SVGAGI (reference sequence). The CDR3 bases are TGTGCCAGCAGTTCAGACAGCTCTGGAAACGCCATATATTTT. Translating it yields CASSSDSSGNAIYF.

In nucleotides, the CDR3 is TGTGCCACCAGCAGAGATAGGGCTAGCGGGGGGGATGAGCAGTTCTTC. Amino acids: CATSRDRASGGDEQFF. The J gene is TRBJ2-1, the V gene TRBV15, with 12 bases aligning to TRBD2. V was clipped by 0 bases and J by 8 bases; unmatched bases: 5. This CDR3 has 16 residues. Germline V gives CDR1 LNHNV, CDR2 YYDKDF (reference sequence).

This clonotype occurred a few times. V usage is TRBV7-9 and J usage is TRBJ2-3, with 12 bases that match TRBD2. The CDR3 runs to 17 residues. The V gene's germline CDR1 is SEHNR and CDR2 FQNEAQ (reference sequence). The trim removed 4 bases at V and 4 bases at J, leaving 9 bases unmatched. The CDR3 DNA is TGTGCCAGCAGCTCCCCGACTAGCGGGGGTTCCGCAGATACGCAGTATTTT. Translating it yields CASSSPTSGGSADTQYF. Variable domain in full (rest from reference TRBV7-9 and TRBJ2-3): DTGVSQNPRHKITKRGQNVTFRCDPISEHNRLYWYRQTLGQGPEFLTYFQNEAQLEKSRLLSDRFSAERPKGSFSTLEIQRTEQGDSAMYLCASSSPTSGGSADTQYFGPGTRLTVL.

A note on this clonotype: It may be a read error: a sequence one base away is much more abundant. The chain combines TRBV15 with TRBJ2-1, with D unresolved. CDR1 is LNHNV, CDR2 YYDKDF, per germline (reference sequence). This CDR3 region has 15 residues. Trimming took 0 bases from V and 6 from J, leaving 12 bases between them. CDR3 loop: CATSRDPLQCNEQFF. CDR3 coding DNA: TGTGCCACCAGCAGAGACCCCCTCCAATGCAATGAGCAGTTCTTC.

This clonotype appeared a few times. The V call is TRBV20-1, the J call TRBJ2-7; D is undetermined. V gave up 0 bases and J gave up 2 bases, with 8 bases separating them. Germline lookup yields CDR1 DFQATT and CDR2 SNEGSKA (reference sequence). The CDR3 has 13 amino acids. The CDR3 DNA reads TGCAGTGCTAGAGAGGGGTCCGCCTACGAGCAGTACTTC. It yields the protein CSAREGSAYEQYF.

The rearrangement uses TRBV14 and TRBJ2-7; tentatively, D is TRBD1 (5 bases). V shed 4 bases and J shed 2 bases, with 15 bases lying between them. The CDR3 is 15 residues long. Germline values: CDR1 SGHDN, CDR2 FVKESK. In DNA, the CDR3 is TGTGCCAGCAGCCCGTTCACCGACAGACCCTACGAGCAGTACTTC. Amino acid sequence: CASSPFTDRPYEQYF.

J is TRBJ1-2 and V is TRBV2, with 8 bases lining up with TRBD1. Per germline, CDR1 SNHLY and CDR2 FYNNEI. This CDR3 is built from 14 residues. The J segment lost 8 bases and the V segment lost 2 bases, leaving 7 bases of the junction unmatched. The CDR3: CASSESQGAQGYTF. In DNA, the CDR3 is TGTGCCAGCAGTGAAAGCCAGGGGGCGCAGGGCTACACCTTC.

The chain employs TRBV5-1 and TRBJ2-1; D is uncertain. The CDR3 has 17 amino acids. V lost 0 bases to trimming and J lost 0 bases, with 13 bases between them. Germline-derived CDR1 and CDR2 are SGHRS and YFSETQ. Here the CDR3 reads CASSLDWQLSSYNEQFF. As DNA, the CDR3 is TGCGCCAGCAGCTTGGATTGGCAGTTGAGCTCCTACAATGAGCAGTTCTTC.

The rearrangement links TRBV21-1 to TRBJ2-1; the table gives TRBD2 as D, unverified against the DNA. TRBV21-1 is a documented pseudogene. This CDR3 has 17 amino acids. CDR3 bases: TGTGCCAGCAGCAAGGTGCTAAGGACTAGCGGTGACAATGAGCAGTTCTTC. It translates to CASSKVLRTSGDNEQFF.

The V and J genes are TRBV6-1 and TRBJ2-5; D unresolved. The last part of the DNA fits TRBJ2-7 better; the J call may be wrong. CDR1 and CDR2 from the germline V gene are MNHNS and SASEGT. This CDR3 has 13 amino acids. In nucleotides, the CDR3 is TGTGCCAGCAGTGAGCGCCTAGGCAACGAGCAGTACTTC. Translation gives CASSERLGNEQYF.

V is TRBV20-1 and J is TRBJ2-1; 9 bases match TRBD1. The ends lost 2 bases at V and 1 base at J; junction bases unmatched: 6. In germline, CDR1 is DFQATT, CDR2 SNEGSKA (reference sequence). CDR3 size: 16 residues. This CDR3 is CSARSDRGLSYNEQFF. CDR3 sequence (DNA): TGCAGTGCTAGATCGGACAGGGGATTATCCTACAATGAGCAGTTCTTC.

With regard to this clonotype: Mismatch with germline at one junction end may stem from a read error. The gene calls are TRBV6-2 or TRBV6-3 and TRBJ2-7; 8 positions match TRBD1. The length of the CDR3 is 13 residues. From germline, CDR1 is MNHEY and CDR2 SVGEGT. CDR3 sequence (DNA): TGTTCCAGCAGGCGGACAGGGTCCTACGAGCAGTACTTC. Encoded protein: CSSRRTGSYEQYF.

This clonotype was observed a few times. The chain couples TRBV4-1 to TRBJ2-1, with 7 bases matching TRBD2. Germline V gene data show CDR1 as MGHRA and CDR2 as YSYEKL. This CDR3 region has 17 residues. Trimming at V came to 0 bases and at J to 4 bases, leaving 9 bases not matched to a gene. The CDR3 reads CASSQEGREGKYNEQFF. The CDR3 nucleotides are TGCGCCAGCAGCCAAGAGGGGAGGGAGGGAAAATACAATGAGCAGTTCTTC.

The V call is TRBV12-2, the J call TRBJ2-7; the table's D call of TRBD1 was not tested on the DNA. TRBV12-2 is flagged as a pseudogene. The CDR3 contains 11 residues. The CDR3 coding sequence is TGTGCAAGTCGCTTCAGGGTTGAGCAGTACTTC. Residues: CASRFRVEQYF.

This clonotype was observed a handful of times. This chain joins TRBV4-1 and TRBJ1-5; TRBD1 matches at 7 bases. The V segment lost 0 bases and the J segment 6 bases; nucleotides outside the gene matches: 2. CDR3 length: 14 amino acids. Germline CDR1 reads MGHRA; CDR2 reads YSYEKL. CDR3 in amino acids: CASSQEYRGQPQHF. DNA of the CDR3: TGCGCCAGCAGCCAAGAGTACAGGGGTCAGCCCCAGCATTTT.

The chain links TRBV6-5 to TRBJ2-7; TRBD2 aligns across 14 bases. The CDR3 is 14 amino acids. Per germline, CDR1 MNHEY and CDR2 SVGAGI. The V gene end was trimmed by 6 bases and the J gene end by 5 bases; junction bases not matched to a gene: 3. The CDR3 DNA reads as TGTGCCAGCAGGGGACTAGCGGGAGTTAACGAGCAGTACTTC. As protein: CASRGLAGVNEQYF.

This clonotype has just a few counts. The chain links TRBV7-2 to TRBJ2-1; TRBD2 agrees at 7 bases. Looked up from germline, CDR1 is SGHTA and CDR2 is FQGNSA. The CDR3 covers 14 residues. Losses at the gene ends were 7 bases for V and 4 bases for J; bases not matched to a gene: 7. The CDR3 DNA reads TGTGCCAGCACCCGGGAGGCTGAATACAATGAGCAGTTCTTC. This gives the protein CASTREAEYNEQFF.

This clonotype was detected once. The chain couples TRBV18 to TRBJ1-1; 10 positions agree with TRBD1. With 6 bases clipped from V and 5 bases from J, the junction kept 6 bases outside the gene matches. This CDR3 has 14 amino acids. Germline CDR1 KGHSH, CDR2 LQKENI. The CDR3 region is CASSPGTGVTEAFF. Here the CDR3 DNA reads TGTGCCAGCTCGCCCGGGACAGGGGTGACTGAAGCTTTCTTT. Supplemented by reference TRBV18 and TRBJ1-1, the full variable domain reads NAGVMQNPRHLVRRRGQEARLRCSPMKGHSHVYWYRQLPEEGLKFMVYLQKENIIDESGMPKERFSAEFPKEGPSILRIQQVVRGDSAAYFCASSPGTGVTEAFFGQGTRLTVV.

This clonotype has ten or more counts. For the CDR3, the DNA is TGCAGTGCTTCGGGACTAGCGGTCTCCTACGAGCAGTACTTC. Residues: CSASGLAVSYEQYF. The J gene is TRBJ2-7, the V gene TRBV20-1; 11 bases are a match to TRBD2. The V and J ends lost 5 bases and 0 bases, in that order; junction bases with no gene match: 3. CDR3 size: 14 residues. Germline values: CDR1 DFQATT, CDR2 SNEGSKA (reference sequence).

The J gene is TRBJ2-7, the V gene TRBV3-1; 9 nucleotides align to TRBD2. From germline, CDR1 is LGHDT and CDR2 YNNKEL (reference sequence). The CDR3 covers 16 residues. V lost 5 bases to trimming and J lost 7 bases; unmatched junction nucleotides: 15. Written as DNA, the CDR3 is TGTGCCAGCAGCTTATTTGCGCGGGAGGGCCTGGGGGAGCAGTACTTC. Translated, it gives CASSLFAREGLGEQYF.

This sequence joins TRBV7-2 and TRBJ2-1, with D uncertain. Trimming took 1 base from V and 8 from J, leaving 18 bases between them. Germline V gives CDR1 SGHTA, CDR2 FQGNSA. The CDR3 has 16 amino acids. This CDR3 is CASSLGSGLLSYEQFF. For the CDR3, the DNA is TGTGCCAGCAGCTTAGGTTCGGGTCTATTGTCATATGAGCAGTTCTTC.